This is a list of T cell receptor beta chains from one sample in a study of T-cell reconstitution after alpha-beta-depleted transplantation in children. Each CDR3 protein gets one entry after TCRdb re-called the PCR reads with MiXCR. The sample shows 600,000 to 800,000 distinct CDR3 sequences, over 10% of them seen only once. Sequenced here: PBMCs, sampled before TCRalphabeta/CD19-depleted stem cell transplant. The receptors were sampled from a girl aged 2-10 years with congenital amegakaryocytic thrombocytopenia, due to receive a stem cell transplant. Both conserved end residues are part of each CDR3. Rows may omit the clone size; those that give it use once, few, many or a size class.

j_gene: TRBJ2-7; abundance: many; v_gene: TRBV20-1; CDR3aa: CSARLTGTSEHEQYF
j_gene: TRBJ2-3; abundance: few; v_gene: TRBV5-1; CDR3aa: CASSLDTSGLTDTQYF
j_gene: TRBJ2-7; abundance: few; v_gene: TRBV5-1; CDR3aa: CASSLTSGRSYEQYF
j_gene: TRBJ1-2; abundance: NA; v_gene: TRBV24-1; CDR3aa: CATSDASWPLYGYTF
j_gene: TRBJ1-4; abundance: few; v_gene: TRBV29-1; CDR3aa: CSVRTGVEKLFF
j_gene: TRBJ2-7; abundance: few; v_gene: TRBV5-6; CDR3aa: CASSGELAGDYYEQYF
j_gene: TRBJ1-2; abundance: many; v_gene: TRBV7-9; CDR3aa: CASAGTGDYGYTF
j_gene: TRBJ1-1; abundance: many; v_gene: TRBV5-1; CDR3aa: CASSLAVSGVNTEAFF
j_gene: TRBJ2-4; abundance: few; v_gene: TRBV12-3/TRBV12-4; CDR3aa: CASSFSYQGKNIQYF
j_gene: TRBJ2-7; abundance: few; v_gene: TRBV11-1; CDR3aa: CASSFSPYVTGQGNEQYF
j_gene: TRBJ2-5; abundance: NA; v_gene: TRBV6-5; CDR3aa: CASSYGGALTFEGTQYF
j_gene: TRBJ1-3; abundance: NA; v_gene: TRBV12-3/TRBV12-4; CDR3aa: CASSFDKSSGNTIYF
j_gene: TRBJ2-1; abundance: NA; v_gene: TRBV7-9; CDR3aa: CASSLPPRTGKVNEQFF
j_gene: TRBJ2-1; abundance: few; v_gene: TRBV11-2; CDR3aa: CASSLHAWTSGKDNEQFF
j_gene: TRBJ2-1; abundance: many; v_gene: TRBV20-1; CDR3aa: CSARGRREVYNEQFF
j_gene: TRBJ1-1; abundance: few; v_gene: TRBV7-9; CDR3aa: CASRQGQAPVPFF
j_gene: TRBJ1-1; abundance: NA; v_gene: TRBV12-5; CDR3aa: CASGTAEAAFF
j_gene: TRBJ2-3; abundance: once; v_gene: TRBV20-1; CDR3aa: CSARRAGISPVTQYF
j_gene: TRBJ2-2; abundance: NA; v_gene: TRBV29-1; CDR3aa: CSGAGGRTGELFF
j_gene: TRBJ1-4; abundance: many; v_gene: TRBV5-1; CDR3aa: CASSLGQKKEKLFF
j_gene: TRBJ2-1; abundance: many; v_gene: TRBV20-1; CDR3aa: CSASEGYNEQFF
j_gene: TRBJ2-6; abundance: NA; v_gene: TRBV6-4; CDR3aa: CAWRDREKSGANVLTF
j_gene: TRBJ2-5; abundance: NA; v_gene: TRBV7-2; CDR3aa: CASSFGGGAGETQYF
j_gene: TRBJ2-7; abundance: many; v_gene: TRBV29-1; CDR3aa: CSVNTGRADLRGQYF
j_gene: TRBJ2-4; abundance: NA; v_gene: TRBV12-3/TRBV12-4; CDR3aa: CASSLLEGKNIQYF
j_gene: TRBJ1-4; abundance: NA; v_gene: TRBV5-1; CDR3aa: CASGISNEKLFF
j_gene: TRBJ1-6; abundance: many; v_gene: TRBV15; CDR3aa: CATSTLDRGGSPLHF
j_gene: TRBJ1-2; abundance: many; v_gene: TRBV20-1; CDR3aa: CSAIQGTNYGYTF
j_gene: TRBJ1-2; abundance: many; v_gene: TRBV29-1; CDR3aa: CSVEGGRKGYTF
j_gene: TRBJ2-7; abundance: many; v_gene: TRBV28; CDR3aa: CASSLSPGQGYEQYF
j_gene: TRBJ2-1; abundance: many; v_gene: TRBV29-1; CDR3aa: CSAELEGEQFF
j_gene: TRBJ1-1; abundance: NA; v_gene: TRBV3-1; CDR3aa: CASSPRTSNTEAFF
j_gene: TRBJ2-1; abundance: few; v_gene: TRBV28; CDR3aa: CASSSYLPGGYNEQFF
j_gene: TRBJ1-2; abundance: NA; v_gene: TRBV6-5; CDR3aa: CASSYPPSGFDGYTF
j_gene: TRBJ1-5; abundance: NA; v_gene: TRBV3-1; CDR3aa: CASSPGTLDSNQPQHF
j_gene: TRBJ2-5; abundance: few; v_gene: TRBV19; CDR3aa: CASSILGGPPGETQYF
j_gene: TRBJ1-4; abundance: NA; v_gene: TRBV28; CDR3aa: CASSFKRGQANEKLFF
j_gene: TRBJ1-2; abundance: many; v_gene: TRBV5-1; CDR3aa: CASRGGAPDGYTF
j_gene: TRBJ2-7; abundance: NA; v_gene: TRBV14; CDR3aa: CASSLLEAGEREQYF
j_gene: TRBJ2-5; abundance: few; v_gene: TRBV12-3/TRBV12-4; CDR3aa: CASSFHGETQYF
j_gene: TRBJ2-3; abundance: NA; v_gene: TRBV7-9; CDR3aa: CASSPRITFPDTQYF
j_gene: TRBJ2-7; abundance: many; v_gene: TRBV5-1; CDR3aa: CASSLLQDSYEQYF
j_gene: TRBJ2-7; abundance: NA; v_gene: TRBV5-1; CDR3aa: CASSLVFGGGRSYEQYF
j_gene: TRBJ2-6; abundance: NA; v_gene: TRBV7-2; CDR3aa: CASSLKGTSGANVLTF
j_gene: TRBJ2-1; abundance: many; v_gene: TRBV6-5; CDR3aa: CASSYLAGGYNEQFF
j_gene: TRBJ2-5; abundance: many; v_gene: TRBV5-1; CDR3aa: CASSLIPDSQETQYF
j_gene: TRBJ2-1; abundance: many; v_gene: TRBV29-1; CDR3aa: CSVEAIYNEQFF
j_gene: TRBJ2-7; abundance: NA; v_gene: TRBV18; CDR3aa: CASSRRIGGSYEQYF
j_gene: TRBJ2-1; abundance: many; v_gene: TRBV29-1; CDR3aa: CSAGRDFPYNEQFF
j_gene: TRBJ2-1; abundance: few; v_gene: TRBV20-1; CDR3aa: CSASRGRQVGNEQFF
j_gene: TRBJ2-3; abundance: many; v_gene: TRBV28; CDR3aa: CASSPFLESTDTQYF
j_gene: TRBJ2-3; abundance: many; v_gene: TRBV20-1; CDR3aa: CSAATKGLGTDTQYF
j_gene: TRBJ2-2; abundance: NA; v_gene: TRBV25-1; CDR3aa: CASSGTSFTGELFF
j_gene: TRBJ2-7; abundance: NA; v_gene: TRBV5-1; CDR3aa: CASSHYPGTGGYEQYF